A single sample is the source of the 32 T cell receptor beta chains below, sequenced in a study of T cells after yellow fever vaccination. A single record per CDR3 protein comes from TCRdb applying MiXCR to the 5' RACE reads. The table records hundreds of thousands of distinct CDR3 sequences, over 9% of them present only once. The source was PBMCs, collected on the day of the yellow fever booster vaccination. Every receptor here comes from a man aged 30 to 45 who received the YFV17D yellow fever vaccine.

This clonotype was counted only a few times. V usage is TRBV28 and J usage is TRBJ2-7; 10 positions match TRBD1. This CDR3 region has 15 residues. J was trimmed by 6 bases and V by 6 bases; bases with no gene match: 11. Per the germline V gene, CDR1 is MDHEN and CDR2 is SYDVKM. CDR3 residues: CASRQGGQGSTEQYF. The CDR3 coding sequence is TGTGCCAGCAGACAAGGGGGACAGGGGTCGACCGAGCAGTACTTC.

This clonotype was counted at least ten times. This sequence joins TRBV28 and TRBJ2-4; D is uncertain. Germline V CDR1 and CDR2: MDHEN, SYDVKM. V was clipped by 4 bases and J by 6 bases, with 13 bases between them. The CDR3 runs to 14 residues. CDR3 DNA sequence: TGTGCCAGCAGTTCAGAAAATGGTGCAAACATTCAGTACTTC. It codes for CASSSENGANIQYF.

This clonotype was seen a handful of times. V and J are TRBV11-2 and TRBJ2-1; D is unclear. Germline CDR1 and CDR2: SGHAT and FQNNGV. With 0 bases removed from V and 3 bases from J, the gap between germline ends came to 12 bases. The CDR3 has 16 amino acids. CDR3 loop: CASSLDQWGNYNEQFF. CDR3 in DNA: TGTGCCAGCAGCTTAGATCAGTGGGGTAACTACAATGAGCAGTTCTTC.

This clonotype was seen a handful of times. The chain carries TRBV12-3 or TRBV12-4 and TRBJ1-1; D gene uncertain. The germline V and J ends were trimmed by 1 base and 2 bases, with 11 bases remaining between them. The CDR3 totals 15 residues. This chain's CDR3 is CASSLDVRLNTEAFF. The CDR3 DNA reads TGTGCCAGCAGTTTAGATGTTAGATTAAACACTGAAGCTTTCTTT.

This clonotype has just a few counts. J is TRBJ2-2 and V is TRBV2; weak D call: TRBD1 (5 bases). Trimming left V 6 bases short and J 6 bases short, with 11 bases between. The CDR3 runs to 13 residues. Germline lookup yields CDR1 SNHLY and CDR2 FYNNEI. CDR3 protein: CASRPGSAGELFF. CDR3 DNA sequence: TGTGCCAGCAGGCCAGGGTCCGCCGGGGAGCTGTTTTTT. The whole variable domain, remainder taken from reference TRBV2 and TRBJ2-2, is EPEVTQTPSHQVTQMGQEVILRCVPISNHLYFYWYRQILGQKVEFLVSFYNNEISEKSEIFDDQFSVERPDGSNFTLKIRSTKLEDSAMYFCASRPGSAGELFFGEGSRLTVL.

This chain links TRBV3-1 with TRBJ2-7; D might be TRBD2 (5 bases). Germline V gene sequence: CDR1 LGHDT, CDR2 YNNKEL (reference sequence). Trimming took 4 bases from V and 0 from J, leaving 16 bases between them. The CDR3 contains 16 residues. The CDR3 sequence: CASSLPGSGPSYEQYF. DNA for the CDR3: TGTGCCAGCAGCCTCCCGGGCAGCGGACCCTCCTACGAGCAGTACTTC.

This clonotype was counted only a few times. The V gene is TRBV5-1, the J gene TRBJ2-7, with 9 bases that match TRBD2. V was pared by 4 bases and J by 2 bases, with 13 bases of the junction left unmatched. Per the germline V gene, CDR1 is SGHRS and CDR2 is YFSETQ. The CDR3 spans 17 residues. CDR3 amino acids: CASSRPGGSGSPYEQYF. The DNA of the CDR3 is TGCGCCAGCAGCCGACCGGGGGGTAGCGGGAGCCCCTACGAGCAGTACTTC.

The rearrangement uses TRBV30 and TRBJ2-1, with D perhaps TRBD1 or TRBD2 (5 bases each). Per the germline V gene, CDR1 is GTSNPN and CDR2 is SVGIG (reference sequence). V shed 6 bases and J shed 6 bases, with 18 bases lying between them. CDR3 length: 14 residues. The CDR3 DNA reads TGTGCCTGCAAGGGACCAGCGGCTCCCAATGAGCAGTTCTTC. Translating it yields CACKGPAAPNEQFF. Combining the CDR3 with reference TRBV30 and TRBJ2-1 gives the whole variable domain SQTIHQWPATLVQPVGSPLSLECTVEGTSNPNLYWYRQAAGRGLQLLFYSVGIGQISSEVPQNLSASRPQDRQFILSSKKLLLSDSGFYLCACKGPAAPNEQFFGPGTRLTVL.

The rearrangement links TRBV29-1 to TRBJ1-1; D not resolved. Looked up from germline, CDR1 is SQVTM and CDR2 is ANQGSEA. The V and J ends lost 8 bases and 4 bases respectively, with 11 bases between them. This CDR3 has 11 amino acids. The CDR3 sequence: CSPSQGTEAFF. CDR3 in DNA: TGCAGCCCCTCCCAAGGCACTGAAGCTTTCTTT.

This clonotype was picked up many times. J is TRBJ2-1 and V is TRBV4-1; 8 bases align to TRBD2. The germline V gene has CDR1 MGHRA and CDR2 YSYEKL. After removal of 1 base from V and 4 bases from J, the junction contained 21 bases not matched to a gene. The CDR3 covers 21 residues. The CDR3, as DNA: TGCGCCAGCAGCCAAGGGCTAACTAGCGGCCACCCTGGACGAGGATACAATGAGCAGTTCTTC. Its protein is CASSQGLTSGHPGRGYNEQFF.

The chain couples TRBV6-1 to TRBJ2-5, with TRBD2 matching over 11 bases. Germline V gene data show CDR1 as MNHNS and CDR2 as SASEGT. The CDR3 is 15 amino acids. V gave up 6 bases and J gave up 4 bases; unmatched junction bases: 7. For the CDR3, the DNA is TGTGCCAGCAGCACGACTAGCGGGGTAGGAGAGACCCAGTACTTC. Translation: CASSTTSGVGETQYF.

This rearrangement joins TRBV7-9 to TRBJ2-5; no clear D gene. Germline lookup yields CDR1 SEHNR and CDR2 FQNEAQ (reference sequence). With 8 bases removed from V and 3 bases from J, the gap between germline ends came to 4 bases. CDR3 length: 10 residues. CDR3 amino acids: CASEKETQYF. The CDR3 nucleotides are TGTGCCAGCGAGAAAGAGACCCAGTACTTC.

The chain combines TRBV10-3 with TRBJ2-1; D may correspond to TRBD1 or TRBD2 (6 bases each). This CDR3 has 14 amino acids. V was shortened by 4 bases and J by 8 bases, with 15 bases between the two germline ends. Germline V gene data show CDR1 as ENHRY and CDR2 as SYGVKD. The CDR3 bases are TGTGCCATCAGTGTACAGGGCAAGCGGGATGAGCAGTTCTTC. It codes for CAISVQGKRDEQFF.

Notes on this clonotype: The junction and the germline gene differ at one end; a read error may be behind it. This sequence joins TRBV6-5 and TRBJ2-3; D may be TRBD1 (7 bases). CDR1 is MNHEY and CDR2 is SVGAGI in the germline V gene. CDR3 size: 17 residues. The CDR3 loop is CASSYSDSGGGADTKYF. The CDR3 DNA is TGTGCCAGCAGTTACTCGGATAGCGGAGGGGGCGCAGATACGAAGTATTTT.

This clonotype was observed a few times. The chain uses TRBV5-5 and TRBJ2-3; a possible D gene is TRBD2 (7 bases). V lost 7 bases and J lost 0, with 15 bases in between. The CDR3 loop spans 15 amino acids. Per germline, CDR1 SGHKS and CDR2 YYEKEE (reference sequence). CDR3: CASGGGGSSTDTQYF. CDR3 sequence (DNA): TGTGCCAGCGGCGGGGGCGGAAGCAGCACAGATACGCAGTATTTT.

V and J are TRBV12-3 or TRBV12-4 and TRBJ1-2, with D possibly TRBD1 on 5 matching bases. V lost 6 bases to trimming and J lost 6 bases, with 20 bases between them. The CDR3 spans 15 residues. The CDR3 coding sequence is TGTGCCAGCAGATCCACAGGTTCGGTGGGAGATGGCTACACCTTC. The encoded protein is CASRSTGSVGDGYTF.

The chain combines TRBV3-1 with TRBJ2-5; 14 bases map to TRBD2. CDR3 size: 18 residues. Germline values: CDR1 LGHDT, CDR2 YNNKEL (reference sequence). The junction had 11 bases not matched to a gene; V was cut back by 4 bases and J by 4 bases. The CDR3 DNA reads as TGTGCCAGCAGCCCCCTCCCGGGACTAGCGGGAGATGTAGAGACCCAGTACTTC. Its protein is CASSPLPGLAGDVETQYF.

The table lists this clonotype with a few counts. V is TRBV30 and J is TRBJ2-5, with 7 positions matching TRBD1. Germline lookup yields CDR1 GTSNPN and CDR2 SVGIG (reference sequence). The CDR3 runs to 15 residues. With V trimmed by 1 base and J by 3 bases, 8 bases remained unmatched. The CDR3, as DNA: TGTGCCTGGAGTGGGAAGGGGGCCGTCGAAGAGACCCAGTACTTC. Its protein is CAWSGKGAVEETQYF.

The chain links TRBV11-2 to TRBJ2-1, with a weak D call TRBD2 (6 bases). The CDR3 is 16 amino acids. The germline V gene encodes CDR1 SGHAT and CDR2 FQNNGV. V lost 6 bases and J lost 0, with 15 bases in between. Written as DNA, the CDR3 is TGTGCCAGCAGGTCCCCCGCGGGGAGCTCCTACAATGAGCAGTTCTTC. It encodes CASRSPAGSSYNEQFF.

The table lists this clonotype with a few counts. V is TRBV20-1 and J is TRBJ1-5; 12 bases align to TRBD1. The CDR3 totals 15 residues. Germline trimming cut 0 bases from V and 7 bases from J; bases unmatched to any gene: 4. In germline, CDR1 is DFQATT, CDR2 SNEGSKA (reference sequence). The CDR3 is CSARDGTGGGQPQHF. CDR3 nucleotides: TGCAGTGCTAGAGATGGGACAGGGGGCGGACAGCCCCAGCATTTT.

This clonotype was seen a few times. The chain links TRBV29-1 to TRBJ1-4; 7 nucleotides align to TRBD1. The germline V gene encodes CDR1 SQVTM and CDR2 ANQGSEA. V trimming: 6 bases; J trimming: 3 bases; junction bases outside the gene matches: 4. This CDR3 is 13 amino acids long. Here the CDR3 DNA reads TGCAGCGTACAGGGGAAGGCTAATGAAAAACTGTTTTTT. Its translation is CSVQGKANEKLFF.

This clonotype was seen many times. The chain carries TRBV29-1 and TRBJ2-1; 12 bases are shared with TRBD2. Losses at the gene ends were 3 bases for V and 2 bases for J; bases not matched to a gene: 5. The germline V gene encodes CDR1 SQVTM and CDR2 ANQGSEA. CDR3 size: 16 residues. Here the CDR3 reads CSVDGPSGRAYNEQFF. CDR3 coding DNA: TGCAGCGTTGATGGCCCTAGCGGGAGGGCCTACAATGAGCAGTTCTTC.

This clonotype was seen a few times. This chain joins TRBV18 and TRBJ2-7; possible D gene TRBD1, 6 bases. Trimming removed 1 base at V and 5 bases at J, with 9 bases between. There are 13 residues in the CDR3. Germline V gene data show CDR1 as KGHSH and CDR2 as LQKENI. CDR3 bases: TGTGCCAGCTCACCACACAGGGAAAACGAGCAGTACTTC. Protein sequence: CASSPHRENEQYF.

The chain joins TRBV18 to TRBJ2-5, with TRBD2 identical over 14 bases. The CDR3 extends over 17 amino acids. The germline gives CDR1 KGHSH, CDR2 LQKENI. Trimming at V came to 5 bases and at J to 5 bases, leaving 10 bases not matched to a gene. The CDR3 DNA follows: TGTGCCAGCTCAGGACCCGGACTAGCGGGAGGTTTGGAGACCCAGTACTTC. Amino acids: CASSGPGLAGGLETQYF. The full variable domain, completed using reference TRBV18 and TRBJ2-5, is NAGVMQNPRHLVRRRGQEARLRCSPMKGHSHVYWYRQLPEEGLKFMVYLQKENIIDESGMPKERFSAEFPKEGPSILRIQQVVRGDSAAYFCASSGPGLAGGLETQYFGPGTRLLVL.

The sample holds a few counts of this clonotype. The chain combines TRBV7-3 with TRBJ2-5; TRBD1 is a possible D gene (5 bases). In germline, CDR1 is SGHTA, CDR2 FQGTGA. V lost 5 bases and J 5 bases, leaving 12 bases between the germline ends. The CDR3 is made up of 13 amino acids. The CDR3: CASSQGPAETQYF. CDR3 sequence (DNA): TGTGCCAGCAGCCAGGGTCCCGCGGAGACCCAGTACTTC.

CDR3 sequence (DNA): TGTGCCAGCAGTGATAAGGTTCCCAATCAGCCCCAGCATTTT. This sequence encodes CASSDKVPNQPQHF. The J gene is TRBJ1-5, the V gene TRBV2; no firm D call. The CDR3 contains 14 residues. Germline CDR1 SNHLY, CDR2 FYNNEI. The V gene lost 3 bases and the J gene lost 3 bases, with 9 bases spanning the gap.

This clonotype has just a few counts. The chain links TRBV9 to TRBJ2-5; 8 bases align to TRBD2. This CDR3 is 15 amino acids long. Trimming cost V 2 bases and J 0 bases; bases outside gene matches: 3. Per the germline V gene, CDR1 is SGDLS and CDR2 is YYNGEE. The CDR3 sequence is CASSVGSGDQETQYF. The CDR3 nucleotides are TGTGCCAGCAGCGTCGGTAGCGGGGACCAAGAGACCCAGTACTTC.

The chain joins TRBV4-3 to TRBJ2-7, with TRBD2 identical over 7 bases. There are 15 residues in the CDR3. Per germline, CDR1 LGHNA and CDR2 YSLEER. The trim removed 1 base at V and 3 bases at J, leaving 6 bases unmatched. The CDR3 spells CASSQGRGELYEQYF. CDR3 nucleotide sequence: TGCGCCAGCAGCCAAGGTCGGGGGGAACTCTACGAGCAGTACTTC.

This clonotype has more than one count but fewer than ten. The chain employs TRBV20-1 and TRBJ2-7, with 8 bases identical to TRBD2. The V gene's germline CDR1 is DFQATT and CDR2 SNEGSKA (reference sequence). Germline trimming cut 5 bases from V and 2 bases from J; bases unmatched to any gene: 5. The CDR3 loop spans 13 amino acids. The DNA for the CDR3 is TGCAGTGCTCGGAGCGGGAGTACCTACGAGCAGTACTTC. The encoded protein is CSARSGSTYEQYF.

This clonotype turned up a few times. The chain recombines TRBV15 with TRBJ2-1; either TRBD1 or TRBD2 may fit D (6 bases each). Germline lookup yields CDR1 LNHNV and CDR2 YYDKDF (reference sequence). V shed 0 bases and J shed 8 bases, with 8 bases lying between them. The CDR3 consists of 13 residues. This CDR3 is CATSRDGGYEQFF. The CDR3 DNA sequence: TGTGCCACCAGCAGAGACGGGGGCTATGAGCAGTTCTTC.

This clonotype came up a few times. The chain recombines TRBV12-3 or TRBV12-4 with TRBJ2-1; 9 nucleotides align to TRBD2. The J segment lost 5 bases and the V segment lost 6 bases, leaving 8 bases of the junction unmatched. The CDR3 is 15 residues long. CDR3: CASSPALAGNNEQFF. CDR3 coding DNA: TGTGCCAGCAGCCCAGCCCTAGCGGGAAACAATGAGCAGTTCTTC.

The chain joins TRBV6-1 to TRBJ2-5; 7 bases fit TRBD2. CDR3 size: 17 residues. J lost 2 bases, V lost 5 bases, and 14 bases had no gene match. Germline V gene lookup returns CDR1 MNHNS and CDR2 SASEGT. CDR3 coding DNA: TGTGCCAGCAGTACCAACCCCGGTGGGGGGGGACAAGAGACCCAGTACTTC. Translated: CASSTNPGGGGQETQYF.